This T cell receptor (beta chain) was found in a study of blood T cell repertoires in COVID-19. About the study: Samples of COVID-19 (acute and convalescent) were obtained from the United States, Italy and Spain. The cDNA or gDNA used as material had been derived from T cells, B-cell-depleted T cells, or PBMCs.

Trimming at V came to 2 bases and at J to 4 bases, leaving 7 bases not matched to a gene. This CDR3 contains 15 residues. Germline values: CDR1 MNHNS, CDR2 SASEGT. Source study methods: Amplification from reference gene primers served as the basis for estimated nucleated cell counts. Sequenced by immunoSEQ multiplex PCR; TCRdb stores in-frame clones only, minus some. That table supplies the V and J calls and clone size; D and trimming were determined from the DNA. The profile covers about 220,000 clones, with approximately 85% appearing a single time and more than 2% taken by the ten largest. Patients in Seattle were enrolled during active infection, then followed longitudinally.

This chain joins TRBV6-1 and TRBJ1-2; 7 bases line up with TRBD1. Sequenced input: peripheral blood. The TCR was taken from a woman aged 70-85 years with COVID-19, enrolled during active disease. CDR3 coding DNA: TGTGCCAGCAGTGAAAACTCAGGGGGTACCTATGGCTACACCTTC. Translating it yields CASSENSGGTYGYTF.